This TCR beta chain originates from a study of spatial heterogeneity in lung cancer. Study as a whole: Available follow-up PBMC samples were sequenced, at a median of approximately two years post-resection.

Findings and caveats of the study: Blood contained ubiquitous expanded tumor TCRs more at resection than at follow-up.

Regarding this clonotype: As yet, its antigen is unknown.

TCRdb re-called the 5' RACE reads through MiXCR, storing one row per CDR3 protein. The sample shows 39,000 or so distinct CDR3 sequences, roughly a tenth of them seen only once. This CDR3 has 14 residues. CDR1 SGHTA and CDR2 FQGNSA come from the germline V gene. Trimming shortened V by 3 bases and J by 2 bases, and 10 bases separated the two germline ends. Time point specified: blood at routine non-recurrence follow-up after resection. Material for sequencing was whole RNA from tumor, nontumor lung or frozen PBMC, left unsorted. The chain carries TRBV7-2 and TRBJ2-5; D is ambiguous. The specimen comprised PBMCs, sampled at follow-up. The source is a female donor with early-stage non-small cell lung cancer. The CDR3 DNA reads TGTGCCAGCAGCTTTGTGTTTCGACAAGAGACCCAGTACTTC. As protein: CASSFVFRQETQYF.